This T cell receptor beta chain is drawn from a study of CD8 T cells in Susac syndrome. RNA, at about 0.45 to 1 ug, was reverse transcribed with random hexamers. By means of immunoSEQ multiplex PCR, TCR beta CDR3 spanning 54 Vbeta and 13 Jbeta underwent amplification. TCRdb passed the immunoSEQ multiplex PCR reads through MiXCR, listing each CDR3 protein once. The sample includes roughly 200,000 distinct CDR3 sequences, almost 96% seen only once; the top ten take approximately 0.1%. TCR beta from blood CD8+ and CD4+ T cells was sequenced. Patients with stable or active relapsing-remitting disease, all of them treatment-naive, made up the multiple sclerosis controls. Bulk CD8+ and CD4+ cells came from magnetic negative isolation; CD8+ TEMRA by FACS. The source is a human donor with multiple sclerosis. What was sequenced was CD4+ T cells from PBMCs.

The CDR3 reads CASSQDWSNQPQHF. The CDR3 coding sequence is TGCGCCAGCAGCCAAGATTGGAGCAATCAGCCCCAGCATTTT. The chain links TRBV4-1 to TRBJ1-5, with unresolved D. The germline V and J ends were trimmed by 0 bases and 1 base, with 4 bases remaining between them. The length of the CDR3 is 14 residues. Germline V CDR1 and CDR2: MGHRA, YSYEKL.